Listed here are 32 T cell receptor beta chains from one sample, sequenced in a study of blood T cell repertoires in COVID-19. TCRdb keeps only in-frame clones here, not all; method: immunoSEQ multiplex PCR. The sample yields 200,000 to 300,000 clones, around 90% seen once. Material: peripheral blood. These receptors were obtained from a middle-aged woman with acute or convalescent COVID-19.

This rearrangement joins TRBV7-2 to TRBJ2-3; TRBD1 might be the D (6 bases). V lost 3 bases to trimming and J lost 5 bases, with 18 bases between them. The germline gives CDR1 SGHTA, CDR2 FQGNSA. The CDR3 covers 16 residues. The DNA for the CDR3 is TGTGCCAGCAGCTTTATCAGGGGCTTTTCGGAAGATACGCAGTATTTT. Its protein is CASSFIRGFSEDTQYF.

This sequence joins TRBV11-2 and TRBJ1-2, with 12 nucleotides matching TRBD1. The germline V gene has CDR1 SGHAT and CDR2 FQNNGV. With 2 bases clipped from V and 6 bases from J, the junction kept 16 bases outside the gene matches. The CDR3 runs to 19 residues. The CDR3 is CASSLSPGQGAVQKNGYTF. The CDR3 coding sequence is TGTGCCAGCAGCTTATCCCCGGGACAGGGGGCCGTTCAGAAGAATGGCTACACCTTC.

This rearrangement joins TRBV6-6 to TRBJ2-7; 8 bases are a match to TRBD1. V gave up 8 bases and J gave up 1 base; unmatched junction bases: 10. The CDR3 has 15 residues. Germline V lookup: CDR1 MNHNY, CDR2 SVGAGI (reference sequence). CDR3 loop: CASLGGQGASYEQYV. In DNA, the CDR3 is TGTGCCAGCCTGGGCGGGCAGGGGGCTTCCTACGAGCAGTACGTC.

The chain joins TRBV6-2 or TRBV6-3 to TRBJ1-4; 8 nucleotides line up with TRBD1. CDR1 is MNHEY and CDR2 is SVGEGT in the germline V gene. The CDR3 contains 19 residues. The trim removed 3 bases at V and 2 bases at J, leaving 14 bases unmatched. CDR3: CASSYGQGGLVGTNEKLFF. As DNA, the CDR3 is TGTGCCAGCAGTTATGGACAGGGAGGCCTAGTCGGGACTAATGAAAAACTGTTTTTT.

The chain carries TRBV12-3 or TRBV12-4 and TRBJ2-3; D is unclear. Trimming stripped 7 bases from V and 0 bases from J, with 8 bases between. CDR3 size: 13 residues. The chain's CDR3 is CASTQASTDTQYF. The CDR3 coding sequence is TGTGCCAGCACCCAAGCCAGCACAGATACGCAGTATTTT.

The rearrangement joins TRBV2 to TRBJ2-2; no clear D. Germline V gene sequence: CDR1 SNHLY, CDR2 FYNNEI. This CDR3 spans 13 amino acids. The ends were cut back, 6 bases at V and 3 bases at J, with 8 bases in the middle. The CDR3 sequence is CASRSQYTGELFF. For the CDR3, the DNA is TGTGCCAGCAGGTCGCAGTACACCGGGGAGCTGTTTTTT.

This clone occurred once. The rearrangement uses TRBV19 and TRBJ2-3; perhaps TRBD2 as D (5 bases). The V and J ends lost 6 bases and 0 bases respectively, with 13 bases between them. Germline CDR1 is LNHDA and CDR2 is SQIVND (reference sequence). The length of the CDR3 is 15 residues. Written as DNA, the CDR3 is TGTGCCAGTAGATTAACTAGTGCTAGCACAGATACGCAGTATTTT. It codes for CASRLTSASTDTQYF. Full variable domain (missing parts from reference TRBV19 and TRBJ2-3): DGGITQSPKYLFRKEGQNVTLSCEQNLNHDAMYWYRQDPGQGLRLIYYSQIVNDFQKGDIAEGYSVSREKKESFPLTVTSAQKNPTAFYLCASRLTSASTDTQYFGPGTRLTVL.

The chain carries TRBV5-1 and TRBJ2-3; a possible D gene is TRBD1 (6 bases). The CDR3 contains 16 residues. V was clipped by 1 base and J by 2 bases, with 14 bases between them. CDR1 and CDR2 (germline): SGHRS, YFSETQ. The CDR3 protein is CASSLQVQGLTDTQYF. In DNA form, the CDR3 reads TGCGCCAGCAGCTTGCAGGTCCAGGGGCTCACAGATACGCAGTATTTT.

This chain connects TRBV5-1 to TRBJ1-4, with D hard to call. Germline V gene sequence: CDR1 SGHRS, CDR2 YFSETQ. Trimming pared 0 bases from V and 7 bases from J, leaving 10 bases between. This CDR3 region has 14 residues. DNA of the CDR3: TGCGCCAGCAGCTTGGCGGGTACCGGTGAAAAACTGTTTTTT. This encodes CASSLAGTGEKLFF.

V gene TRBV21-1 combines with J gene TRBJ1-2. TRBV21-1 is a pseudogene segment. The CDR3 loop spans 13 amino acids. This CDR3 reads CASRLRGVEGYTF. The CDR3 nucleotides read TGTGCCAGCAGACTACGGGGAGTGGAAGGCTACACCTTC.

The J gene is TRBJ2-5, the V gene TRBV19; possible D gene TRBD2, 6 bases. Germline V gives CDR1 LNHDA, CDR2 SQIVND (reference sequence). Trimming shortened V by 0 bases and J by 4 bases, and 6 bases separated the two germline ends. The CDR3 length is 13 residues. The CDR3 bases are TGTGCCAGTAGTATAGAGGGGGGAGAGACCCAGTACTTC. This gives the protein CASSIEGGETQYF.

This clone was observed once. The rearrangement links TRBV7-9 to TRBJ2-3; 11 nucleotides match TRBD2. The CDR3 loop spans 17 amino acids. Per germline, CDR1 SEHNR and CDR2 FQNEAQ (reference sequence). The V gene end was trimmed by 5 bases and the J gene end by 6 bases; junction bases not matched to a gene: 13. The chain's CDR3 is CASSAIFSGGASDTQYF. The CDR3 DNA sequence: TGTGCCAGCAGCGCGATATTTAGCGGGGGGGCATCCGATACGCAGTATTTT.

The CDR3 nucleotides are TGCAGCGTTTGGGCACAGGGGAGCACCGGGGAGCTGTTTTTT. Translated: CSVWAQGSTGELFF. This sequence joins TRBV29-1 and TRBJ2-2; 7 nucleotides line up with TRBD1. This CDR3 spans 14 amino acids. Germline values: CDR1 SQVTM, CDR2 ANQGSEA. V shed 5 bases and J 4 bases; nucleotides not matched to a gene: 7.

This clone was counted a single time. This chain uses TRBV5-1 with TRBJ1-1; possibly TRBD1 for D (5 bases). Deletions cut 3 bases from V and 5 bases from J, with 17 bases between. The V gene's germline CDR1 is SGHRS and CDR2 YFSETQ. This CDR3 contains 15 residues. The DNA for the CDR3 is TGCGCCAGCAGCTCCCGCCGGGGGGGGGAAACTGAAGCTTTCTTT. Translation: CASSSRRGGETEAFF.

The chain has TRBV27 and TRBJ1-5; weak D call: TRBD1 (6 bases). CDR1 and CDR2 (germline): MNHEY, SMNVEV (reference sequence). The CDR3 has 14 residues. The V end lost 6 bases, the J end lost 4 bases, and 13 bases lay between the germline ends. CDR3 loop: CASRKTGPNQPQHF. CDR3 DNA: TGTGCCAGCAGGAAGACAGGACCTAATCAGCCCCAGCATTTT.

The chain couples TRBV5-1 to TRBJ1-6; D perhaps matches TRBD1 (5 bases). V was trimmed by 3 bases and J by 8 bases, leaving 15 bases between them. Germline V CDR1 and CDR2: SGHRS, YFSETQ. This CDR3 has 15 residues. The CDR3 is CASSSGAGEYSPLHF. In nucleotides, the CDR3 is TGCGCCAGCAGCTCTGGGGCGGGGGAATATTCACCCCTCCACTTT. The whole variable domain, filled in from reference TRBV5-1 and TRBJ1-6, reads KAGVTQTPRYLIKTRGQQVTLSCSPISGHRSVSWYQQTPGQGLQFLFEYFSETQRNKGNFPGRFSGRQFSNSRSEMNVSTLELGDSALYLCASSSGAGEYSPLHFGNGTRLTVT.

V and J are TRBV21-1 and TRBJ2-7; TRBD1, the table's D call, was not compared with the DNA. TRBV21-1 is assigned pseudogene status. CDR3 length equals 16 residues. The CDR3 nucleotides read TGTGCCAGCAGCGGCCGGGACAGGGGGCTCTTCTACGAGCAGTACGTC. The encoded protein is CASSGRDRGLFYEQYV.

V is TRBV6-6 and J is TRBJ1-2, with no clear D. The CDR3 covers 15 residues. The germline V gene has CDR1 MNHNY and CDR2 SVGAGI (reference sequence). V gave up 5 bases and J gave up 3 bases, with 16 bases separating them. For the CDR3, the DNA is TGTGCCAGCAGTCGCCGGGTCCCCGCGGACTATGGCTACACCTTC. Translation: CASSRRVPADYGYTF.

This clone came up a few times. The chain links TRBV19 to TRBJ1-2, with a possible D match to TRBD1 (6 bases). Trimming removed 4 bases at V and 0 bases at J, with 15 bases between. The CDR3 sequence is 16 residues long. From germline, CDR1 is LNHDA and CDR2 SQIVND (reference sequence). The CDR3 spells CASSTGGPLANYGYTF. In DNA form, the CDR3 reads TGTGCCAGTAGTACGGGGGGCCCTCTGGCTAACTATGGCTACACCTTC.

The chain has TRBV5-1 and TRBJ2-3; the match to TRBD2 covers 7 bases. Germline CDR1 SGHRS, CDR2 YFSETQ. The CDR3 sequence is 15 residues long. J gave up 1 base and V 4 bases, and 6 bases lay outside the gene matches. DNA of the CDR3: TGCGCCAGCAGCCAGCCGAGCGGGGGCACAGATACGCAGTATTTT. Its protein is CASSQPSGGTDTQYF.

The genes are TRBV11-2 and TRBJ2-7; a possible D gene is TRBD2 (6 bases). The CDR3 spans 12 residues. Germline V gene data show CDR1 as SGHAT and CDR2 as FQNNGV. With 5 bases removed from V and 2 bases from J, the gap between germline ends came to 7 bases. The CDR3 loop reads CASSQRAYEQYV. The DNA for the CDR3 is TGTGCCAGCAGCCAGCGGGCCTACGAGCAGTACGTC.

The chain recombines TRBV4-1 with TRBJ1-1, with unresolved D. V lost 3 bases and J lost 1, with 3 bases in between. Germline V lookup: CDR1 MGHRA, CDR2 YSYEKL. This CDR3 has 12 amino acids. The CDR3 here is CASSQANTEAFF. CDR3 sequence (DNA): TGCGCCAGCAGCCAGGCGAACACTGAAGCTTTCTTT.

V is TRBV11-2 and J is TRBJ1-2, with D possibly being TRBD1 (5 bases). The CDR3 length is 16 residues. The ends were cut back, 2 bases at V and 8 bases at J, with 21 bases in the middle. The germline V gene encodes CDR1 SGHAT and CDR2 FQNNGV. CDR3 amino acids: CASSLNSGNGIPGYTF. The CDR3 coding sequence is TGTGCCAGCAGCTTAAATTCAGGGAATGGAATCCCCGGCTACACCTTC.

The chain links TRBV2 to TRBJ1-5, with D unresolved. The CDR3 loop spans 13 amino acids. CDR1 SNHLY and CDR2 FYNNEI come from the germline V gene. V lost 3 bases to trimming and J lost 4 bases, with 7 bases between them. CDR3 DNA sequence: TGTGCCAGCAGTGAGTCGGGGAATCAGCCCCAGCATTTT. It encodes CASSESGNQPQHF.

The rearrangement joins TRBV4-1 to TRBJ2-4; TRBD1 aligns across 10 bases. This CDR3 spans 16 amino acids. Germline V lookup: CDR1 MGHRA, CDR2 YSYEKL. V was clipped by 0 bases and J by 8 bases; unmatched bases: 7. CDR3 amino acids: CASSQDSRQGAYIQYF. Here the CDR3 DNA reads TGCGCCAGCAGCCAAGATAGTAGACAGGGGGCATACATTCAGTACTTC.

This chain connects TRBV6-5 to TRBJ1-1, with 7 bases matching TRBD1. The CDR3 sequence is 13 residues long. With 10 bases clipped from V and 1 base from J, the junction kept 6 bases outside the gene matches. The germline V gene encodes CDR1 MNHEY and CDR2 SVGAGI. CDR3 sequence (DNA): TGTGCCAACCGACAGGGACGGAACACTGAAGCTTTCTTT. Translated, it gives CANRQGRNTEAFF.

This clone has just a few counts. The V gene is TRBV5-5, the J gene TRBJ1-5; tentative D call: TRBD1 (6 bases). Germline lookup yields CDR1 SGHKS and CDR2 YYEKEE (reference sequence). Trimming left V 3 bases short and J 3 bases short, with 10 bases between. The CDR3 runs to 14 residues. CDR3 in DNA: TGTGCCAGCAGCTCCGGACAGCTCAATCAGCCCCAGCATTTT. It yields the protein CASSSGQLNQPQHF.

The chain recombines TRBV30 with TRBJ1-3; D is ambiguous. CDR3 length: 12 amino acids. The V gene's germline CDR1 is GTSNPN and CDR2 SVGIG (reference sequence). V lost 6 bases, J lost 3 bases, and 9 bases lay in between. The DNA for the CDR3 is TGTGCCTGTGACACACGTGGAAACACCATATATTTT. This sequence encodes CACDTRGNTIYF.

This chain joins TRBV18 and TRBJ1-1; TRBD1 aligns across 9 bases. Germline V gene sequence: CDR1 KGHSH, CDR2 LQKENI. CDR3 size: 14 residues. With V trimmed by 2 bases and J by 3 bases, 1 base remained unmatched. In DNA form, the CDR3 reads TGTGCCAGCTCACCAAGGACAGGGGACACTGAAGCTTTCTTT. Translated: CASSPRTGDTEAFF.

DNA for the CDR3: TGTGCCAGCAGCGCCCGGCGGGGGACGAGACGGCTTAGAATTCAGCCCCAGCATTTT. Amino acid sequence: CASSARRGTRRLRIQPQHF. The chain is built from TRBV7-8 and TRBJ1-5, with D perhaps TRBD1 (5 bases). Germline CDR1 is SGHVS and CDR2 is FQNEAQ. The CDR3 is 19 amino acids. Trimming took 5 bases from V and 6 from J, leaving 29 bases between them. The full variable domain, its missing parts supplied by reference TRBV7-8 and TRBJ1-5, is GAGVSQSPRYKVAKRGQDVALRCDPISGHVSLFWYQQALGQGPEFLTYFQNEAQLDKSGLPSDRFFAERPEGSVSTLKIQRTQQEDSAVYLCASSARRGTRRLRIQPQHFGDGTRLSIL.

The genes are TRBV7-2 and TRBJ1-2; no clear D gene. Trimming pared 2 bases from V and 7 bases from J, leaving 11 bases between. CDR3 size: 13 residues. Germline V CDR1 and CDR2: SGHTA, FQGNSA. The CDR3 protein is CASSLTPASGYTF. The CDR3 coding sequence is TGTGCCAGCAGCTTAACTCCTGCATCTGGCTACACCTTC.

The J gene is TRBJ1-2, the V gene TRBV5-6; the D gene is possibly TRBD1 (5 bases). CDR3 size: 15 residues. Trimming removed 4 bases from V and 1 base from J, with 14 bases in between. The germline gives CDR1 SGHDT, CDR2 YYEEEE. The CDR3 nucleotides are TGTGCCAGCAGCCCCGACAGCCGAGATAACTATGGCTACACCTTC. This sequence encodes CASSPDSRDNYGYTF.